Listed here are 3 T cell receptor beta chains from one sample, sequenced in a study of CD8+ T cells in alopecia areata. After isolation, RNA underwent reverse transcription to generate cDNA as the sequencing template. Measured with immunoSEQ multiplex PCR; TCRdb has only the in-frame clones, and not every one. The sample contains approximately 100,000 clones, 40% to 55% of which appear only once. The sequencing input was CD4+ T cells sorted from blood. These TCRs come from a human donor with alopecia areata.

The chain recombines TRBV28 with TRBJ2-1, with D tentatively TRBD2 (5 bases). The CDR3 runs to 13 residues. The V end was cut by 2 bases, the J end by 7 bases, with 9 bases between. The germline CDR1 and CDR2 sequences are MDHEN and SYDVKM. DNA for the CDR3: TGTGCCAGCAGTTTAGGTCGGGAAAATGAGCAGTTCTTC. Protein product: CASSLGRENEQFF. The complete variable domain, with remaining parts taken from reference TRBV28 and TRBJ2-1, reads DVKVTQSSRYLVKRTGEKVFLECVQDMDHENMFWYRQDPGLGLRLIYFSYDVKMKEKGDIPEGYSVSREKKERFSLILESASTNQTSMYLCASSLGRENEQFFGPGTRLTVL.

The rearrangement links TRBV29-1 to TRBJ1-1; D gene uncertain. CDR3 length equals 14 residues. Germline CDR1 and CDR2: SQVTM and ANQGSEA. Trimming removed 2 bases from V and 0 bases from J, with 10 bases in between. This CDR3 is CSVELRALNTEAFF. The CDR3 DNA reads TGCAGCGTTGAACTCCGGGCCTTGAACACTGAAGCTTTCTTT.

The V and J genes are TRBV28 and TRBJ1-2; D ambiguous. Germline loops: CDR1 MDHEN, CDR2 SYDVKM. V was pared by 10 bases and J by 6 bases, with 9 bases between. This CDR3 region has 10 residues. CDR3 residues: CATGEDGYTF. CDR3 coding DNA: TGTGCCACCGGCGAGGATGGCTACACCTTC.